This T cell receptor (beta chain) stems from a study of T cells in Graves' hyperthyroidism and ophthalmopathy (dated by TCRdb to between 2018 and 2021). About the study as a whole: Peripheral blood samples were taken at the time of initial diagnosis, prior to any treatment. A discovery cohort of roughly 100 patients, 43 with Graves' ophthalmopathy and over 55 with stable Graves' hyperthyroidism, was used to find distinguishing TCR V-J signatures. An independent validation cohort of fewer than 20 hyperthyroidism patients and about 16 patients who later progressed to ophthalmopathy tested prospective prediction of ophthalmopathy. The approximately 90 discovery patients were divided at random into training and test sets in a 7:3 ratio. In addition, the study compared T-cell repertoires in thyroid tissue and in blood from roughly six Graves' hyperthyroidism patients. After blood sampling, hyperthyroidism patients were treated with methimazole at a starting dose of 30 mg daily, and ophthalmopathy patients were treated with high-dose intravenous methylprednisolone. The paper describes TCR Vbeta CDR3 sequencing of around 130 peripheral blood samples, made up of roughly 45 ophthalmopathy patients, approximately 73 hyperthyroidism patients and 17 progressor patients. What the research found in general, with its limitations: Blood samples also contained most of the expanded thyroid clonotypes (frequency above 0.001), which suggests that blood repertoires may reflect thyroid immune responses. Ophthalmopathy was separated from stable hyperthyroidism by a 13 V-J signature model, with approximately 86% sensitivity and about 81% specificity obtained in cross-validation and 80%/75% obtained in testing. No statistical method was used to fix the sample size in advance, and group allocation was not hidden from the investigators. During validation, the model predicted progression to ophthalmopathy a median of approximately 7 months ahead of onset, with approximately 70% sensitivity and around 72% specificity.

This clonotype was recorded a few times. The antigen this receptor binds is unknown. No clone much larger than this one lies a single base away; base qualities are absent. A patient counted as having stable Graves' hyperthyroidism if no progression to ophthalmopathy occurred over 18 months of follow-up. Hyperthyroidism patients were aged 18 to 65 years and newly diagnosed, with disease duration of less than 2 months. Exclusion was applied to patients with uncontrolled infections, other autoimmune diseases, pregnancy or lactation. Clinical symptoms, serum thyroxine and TRAb, thyroid ultrasound, and orbital computed tomography formed the basis for the diagnoses. PBMCs were isolated from 7.5 to 10 ml of fresh peripheral blood by Ficoll-Paque density gradient centrifugation. Trizol reagent was used to extract total RNA, and RNA quality was then checked on an Agilent 2100 Bioanalyzer. TCR beta CDR3 regions were amplified from RNA transcripts. For the first round of RT-PCR on the TCR CDR3, the HTBI primer set was used together with the Qiagen OneStep RT-PCR kit. A second multiplex PCR round built the libraries, followed by size selection and purification. Paired-end sequencing of the libraries was performed with 100 bp reads on an Illumina HiSeq2000. Regarding the original processing steps: SOAPnuke was used to process the raw data, with reads discarded if the reads contained adapters or uncalled bases, had a mean Phred below 15, or lacked an exact constant-primer or identifier match. High-quality paired reads were merged using COPE v1.2.5, and each unique nucleotide sequence was defined as a clonotype. Clonotypes were aligned to IMGT TRBV, TRBD and TRBJ reference segments using MiTCR v1.1. Analysis was restricted to V-J combinations with a frequency above 0.0001, which covered over 98% of repertoires. A TCS score was defined as the ratio between F50 (clonal expansion) and ExV (chaos), using BLOSUM62-based TCRdist between CDR3 peptides within each V-J. Welch's t-statistics and random forest reduced approximately 520 V-J features to 10 to 15, which were used in a naive Bayes classifier (R e1071). The public sequencing data were trimmed at Q25 with fastp and processed into clonotypes with MiXCR by TCRdb, which kept only in-frame beta chains. A single entry per CDR3 protein holds the most common genes and DNA from its merged rows. The V and J calls were not made by the authors but by TCRdb's processing. This sample gives roughly 700,000 distinct CDR3 sequences in total; 17% of them show up just once. The ten top clones hold roughly 16% of the sample.

The sequence was collected from a man over 45 with Graves' hyperthyroidism. Input material: blood.

The CDR3 protein: CASSQDFRVQGYTF. The nucleotide sequence reads as follows: TGCGCCAGCAGCCAAGATTTCAGGGTACAGGGCTACACCTTC. The receptor chain draws on TRBV4-1 and TRBJ1-2, with TRBD1 perhaps the D gene, on 5 matching bases. Inclusive of the bounding cysteine and phenylalanine, the CDR3 is 14 residues long. Only the CDR3 part of the read is kept: 42 bases, read in frame from the first base. Sequences MGHRA (CDR1) and YSYEKL (CDR2) are obtained from the germline V gene. Trimming takes 0 bases from V and 8 bases from J, and the germline ends sit 13 bases apart.